The 18 T cell receptor beta chains below all came from one sample that was sequenced in a study of T cell responses to AZD1222 COVID-19 vaccine. The assay was immunoSEQ multiplex PCR, and TCRdb's table has in-frame clones only and misses some. The sample has under 200,000 clones, about nine tenths seen once; the top ten hold under 2.5%. The input for sequencing was peripheral blood, taken on day 0 of AZD1222 vaccination. Receptors originate from an adult in good health.

This chain connects TRBV19 to TRBJ1-3; weak D call: TRBD1 (5 bases). Germline V gene lookup returns CDR1 LNHDA and CDR2 SQIVND (reference sequence). The CDR3 sequence is 17 residues long. V dropped 2 bases and J dropped 0 bases, with 14 bases sitting between them. CDR3 in amino acids: CASSILQDKSSGNTIYF. The DNA for the CDR3 is TGTGCCAGTAGTATATTACAGGACAAAAGCTCTGGAAACACCATATATTTT.

V usage is TRBV30 and J usage is TRBJ1-3, with 9 bases identical to TRBD1. V lost 4 bases to trimming and J lost 4 bases; unmatched junction nucleotides: 8. The CDR3 loop spans 15 amino acids. Germline loops: CDR1 GTSNPN, CDR2 SVGIG (reference sequence). Here the CDR3 DNA reads TGTGCCTGGAACGGGGGACAGGGATACGGAAACACCATATATTTT. Amino acid sequence: CAWNGGQGYGNTIYF.

The chain carries TRBV19 and TRBJ1-1; 10 bases fit TRBD1. Germline CDR1 LNHDA, CDR2 SQIVND (reference sequence). V lost 8 bases to trimming and J lost 0 bases; unmatched junction nucleotides: 3. CDR3 size: 14 residues. The CDR3 loop reads CASRTGGMNTEAFF. The CDR3 bases are TGTGCCAGTCGGACAGGGGGGATGAACACTGAAGCTTTCTTT.

CDR3: CASSEGVKNIQYF. The CDR3 region has the DNA TGTGCCAGCAGCGAGGGGGTCAAAAACATTCAGTACTTC. The genes are TRBV9 and TRBJ2-4; possibly TRBD1 for D (6 bases). The CDR3 totals 13 residues. The ends were cut back, 3 bases at V and 3 bases at J, with 7 bases in the middle. Germline V gene data show CDR1 as SGDLS and CDR2 as YYNGEE.

The V call is TRBV3-1 (or the pseudogene TRBV3-2), the J call TRBJ1-2; D call uncertain. V lost 5 bases to trimming and J lost 6 bases, with 13 bases between them. The germline V gene has CDR1 LGHDT and CDR2 YNNKEL (reference sequence). This CDR3 comprises 13 residues. Written as DNA, the CDR3 is TGTGCCAGCAGCGGCGGGATTCTCCATGGCTACACCTTC. Its translation is CASSGGILHGYTF.

The chain carries TRBV6-6 and TRBJ1-4, with D perhaps matching TRBD1 (5 bases). The length of the CDR3 is 14 residues. V lost 0 bases, J lost 8 bases, and 10 bases lay in between. The germline CDR1 and CDR2 sequences are MNHNY and SVGAGI (reference sequence). CDR3 protein: CASSYSQGREKLFF. The CDR3 nucleotides are TGTGCCAGCAGTTACTCGCAGGGTAGGGAAAAACTGTTTTTT.

The V gene is TRBV29-1, the J gene TRBJ2-1, with 8 bases matching TRBD2. The CDR3 has 13 amino acids. Germline loops: CDR1 SQVTM, CDR2 ANQGSEA. V lost 6 bases and J lost 6; bases outside the gene matches: 7. The CDR3 sequence is CSVPGLGLNEQFF. The CDR3 DNA reads TGCAGCGTCCCGGGACTAGGTCTCAATGAGCAGTTCTTC.

V and J are TRBV6-6 and TRBJ2-7; D tentatively reads TRBD1 or TRBD2 (5 bases each). The CDR3 runs 12 residues. Trimming left V 0 bases short and J 5 bases short, with 5 bases between. Germline CDR1 MNHNY, CDR2 SVGAGI (reference sequence). The CDR3 spells CASSYSGDEQYF. CDR3 DNA: TGTGCCAGCAGTTACTCGGGGGACGAGCAGTACTTC.

CDR3 in DNA: TGTGCCAGCCGGGTAGCGGAGCTCTACAATGAGCAGTTCTTC. Translating gives CASRVAELYNEQFF. V and J are TRBV28 and TRBJ2-1, with D possibly being TRBD2 (6 bases). The CDR3 covers 14 residues. The V and J ends lost 8 bases and 3 bases respectively, with 14 bases between them. The V gene's germline CDR1 is MDHEN and CDR2 SYDVKM.

The chain has TRBV4-1 and TRBJ1-1; 7 bases fit TRBD1. The ends lost 1 base at V and 4 bases at J; junction bases unmatched: 6. The CDR3 has 15 amino acids. Per germline, CDR1 MGHRA and CDR2 YSYEKL. The CDR3 nucleotides are TGCGCCAGCAGCCAAGGCCGACAGGGCTCCACTGAAGCTTTCTTT. Translated: CASSQGRQGSTEAFF.

The chain recombines TRBV28 with TRBJ1-5; 7 bases map to TRBD1. Germline V gene data show CDR1 as MDHEN and CDR2 as SYDVKM. With V trimmed by 4 bases and J by 6 bases, 9 bases remained unmatched. The CDR3 length is 15 residues. As DNA, the CDR3 is TGTGCCAGCAGTTCCGAACGACAGGGCGGTCAGCCCCAGCATTTT. Protein: CASSSERQGGQPQHF.

V and J are TRBV5-1 and TRBJ1-1; D ambiguous. The CDR3 has 13 amino acids. The germline CDR1 and CDR2 sequences are SGHRS and YFSETQ. V shed 4 bases and J shed 4 bases, with 11 bases lying between them. CDR3 loop: CASSLMLSTEAFF. CDR3 DNA sequence: TGCGCCAGCAGCCTAATGCTGTCCACTGAAGCTTTCTTT. Combining the CDR3 with reference TRBV5-1 and TRBJ1-1 gives the whole variable domain KAGVTQTPRYLIKTRGQQVTLSCSPISGHRSVSWYQQTPGQGLQFLFEYFSETQRNKGNFPGRFSGRQFSNSRSEMNVSTLELGDSALYLCASSLMLSTEAFFGQGTRLTVV.

The rearrangement links TRBV5-1 to TRBJ2-2, with 12 bases fitting TRBD2. CDR1 SGHRS and CDR2 YFSETQ come from the germline V gene. V dropped 5 bases and J dropped 0; count of bases not matched to a gene: 5. The CDR3 extends over 17 amino acids. The CDR3 DNA sequence: TGCGCCAGCAGTCCGACTAGCGGGGGATCGAACACCGGGGAGCTGTTTTTT. Translated, it gives CASSPTSGGSNTGELFF.

The J gene is TRBJ2-3, the V gene TRBV6-4; 7 bases agree with TRBD2. The germline V gene encodes CDR1 MRHNA and CDR2 SNTAGT. The CDR3 loop spans 15 amino acids. V lost 7 bases to trimming and J lost 0 bases; unmatched junction nucleotides: 7. The CDR3 coding sequence is TGTGCCAGCATCCCGCTAGCGGTAAGCACAGATACGCAGTATTTT. Residues: CASIPLAVSTDTQYF.

The CDR3, as DNA: TGTGCCACCCAAGGTGGGCGAGGGGCACTAGATGAGCAGTTCTTC. Translating it yields CATQGGRGALDEQFF. This chain uses TRBV19 with TRBJ2-1; D assignment may be TRBD1 or TRBD2 (5 bases each). Per germline, CDR1 LNHDA and CDR2 SQIVND (reference sequence). The CDR3 spans 15 residues. Trimming took 10 bases from V and 8 from J, leaving 24 bases between them. The full variable domain, with the rest looked up from reference TRBV19 and TRBJ2-1, is DGGITQSPKYLFRKEGQNVTLSCEQNLNHDAMYWYRQDPGQGLRLIYYSQIVNDFQKGDIAEGYSVSREKKESFPLTVTSAQKNPTAFYLCATQGGRGALDEQFFGPGTRLTVL.

The chain joins TRBV3-1 (or the pseudogene TRBV3-2) to TRBJ1-4, with a weak D call TRBD1 (6 bases). The germline CDR1 and CDR2 sequences are LGHDT and YNNKEL (reference sequence). This CDR3 region has 14 residues. Trimming removed 4 bases at V and 2 bases at J, with 8 bases between. CDR3 protein: CASSLGGTNEKLFF. In DNA form, the CDR3 reads TGTGCCAGCAGCCTCGGGGGCACTAATGAAAAACTGTTTTTT.

This clone was picked up one time. This sequence joins TRBV4-3 and TRBJ2-7, with D possibly being TRBD2 (6 bases). V lost 2 bases to trimming and J lost 1 base, with 18 bases between them. This CDR3 has 17 amino acids. Germline V CDR1 and CDR2: LGHNA, YSLEER. CDR3 coding DNA: TGCGCCAGCAGCCAATTATCTCCGGACGGGAGATCCTACGAGCAGTACTTC. This translates into CASSQLSPDGRSYEQYF.

For this clone: Other DNA sequences in the same sample also yield this CDR3. The chain is built from TRBV5-1 and TRBJ1-1; no firm D call. Germline V gene data show CDR1 as SGHRS and CDR2 as YFSETQ. The CDR3 consists of 13 residues. The V end lost 0 bases, the J end lost 1 base, and 4 bases lay between the germline ends. The CDR3 DNA reads TGCGCCAGCAGCTTGGAGGGGAACACTGAAGCTTTCTTT. Protein sequence: CASSLEGNTEAFF.